A selection of T cell receptor beta chains follows, all from one sample in a study of cytomegalovirus exposure and HLA in healthy donors. Generated by immunoSEQ multiplex PCR, the TCRdb table keeps only in-frame clones and is missing some. The sample comprises around 120,000 clones, over 75% of which are singletons, and roughly 1.7% rests with the top ten. Specimen: PBMCs. These receptor sequences come from a boy aged 5-17 years in good health and CMV-seronegative. The CDR3 runs from the conserved cysteine through the conserved F or W. Fields, in order: V gene, clone size, J gene, D gene, CDR3 DNA, CDR3 protein. D genes are given only for firm matches. Size is stated for part of the rows, as once, few or many counts, or as a class when the clone is expanded.

V: TRBV19; size: once; J: TRBJ2-6; D: TRBD1; DNA: TGTGCCAGTAGTACCCGGGACAGCGGAAACTCTGGGGCCAACGTCCTGACTTTC; CDR3: CASSTRDSGNSGANVLTF
V: TRBV19; size: -; J: TRBJ2-7; D: TRBD2; DNA: TGTGCCAGTAGTATACAAGCGGGGGCGAGCTCCTACGAGCAGTACTTC; CDR3: CASSIQAGASSYEQYF
V: TRBV5-4; size: -; J: TRBJ2-7; D: TRBD1; DNA: TGTGCCAGTAAGACAGGGAGCTCCTACGAGCAGTACTTC; CDR3: CASKTGSSYEQYF
V: TRBV7-9; size: once; J: TRBJ2-1; D: TRBD2; DNA: TGTGCCAGCAGCTCCTTCGGGACTAGCGGTTACAATGAGCAGTTCTTC; CDR3: CASSSFGTSGYNEQFF
V: TRBV15; size: -; J: TRBJ2-1; D: TRBD1; DNA: TGTGCCACCAGCAGAGCTACAGGGGGTTATGATGACAATGAGCAGTTCTTC; CDR3: CATSRATGGYDDNEQFF
V: TRBV4-3; size: -; J: TRBJ1-3; D: -; DNA: TGCGCCAGCAGCCAAGGCGAGGCATCTGGAAACACCATATATTTT; CDR3: CASSQGEASGNTIYF
V: TRBV27; size: -; J: TRBJ2-7; D: -; DNA: TGTGCCAGCAGCGCTGGGGCTCTGGGGAGGACCCGGACCTACGAGCAGTACTTC; CDR3: CASSAGALGRTRTYEQYF
V: TRBV7-2; size: -; J: TRBJ2-7; D: -; DNA: TGTGCCAGCAGCTTAGCACCAACACCGGGAGAGCAGTACTTC; CDR3: CASSLAPTPGEQYF
V: TRBV7-9; size: -; J: TRBJ2-5; D: -; DNA: TGTGCCAGCAGCTTAGGGCGGCAAGAGACCCAGTACTTC; CDR3: CASSLGRQETQYF
V: TRBV4-2; size: -; J: TRBJ2-1; D: -; DNA: TGTGCCAGCAGCCAAGACGTAGCGGCAGAAAGCAATGAGCAGTTCTTC; CDR3: CASSQDVAAESNEQFF
V: TRBV5-4; size: -; J: TRBJ1-2; D: TRBD1; DNA: TGTGCCAGCAGCCTGGAGGGGGCCTTCTATGGCTACACCTTC; CDR3: CASSLEGAFYGYTF
V: TRBV5-1; size: -; J: TRBJ1-4; D: -; DNA: TGCGCCAGCAGTGTTACAGGCGGTAATGAAAAACTGTTTTTT; CDR3: CASSVTGGNEKLFF
V: TRBV5-4; size: -; J: TRBJ1-2; D: -; DNA: TGTGCCAGCAACAAACAGGGAGACTATGGCTACACCTTC; CDR3: CASNKQGDYGYTF
V: TRBV9; size: -; J: TRBJ2-1; D: -; DNA: TGTGCCAGCAGCGGTAGCGGCTTAACCTACAATGAGCAGTTCTTC; CDR3: CASSGSGLTYNEQFF
V: TRBV7-9; size: -; J: TRBJ2-5; D: -; DNA: TGTGCCAGCAGCCCTCAATCCAGGGAAGAGACCCAGTACTTC; CDR3: CASSPQSREETQYF
V: TRBV7-8; size: -; J: TRBJ1-5; D: -; DNA: TGTGCCAGCAGCCCTGAGGGGGGGGGAAGACAGCCCCAGCATTTT; CDR3: CASSPEGGGRQPQHF
V: TRBV5-6; size: -; J: TRBJ2-7; D: TRBD2; DNA: TGTGCCAGCAGCTTGACCATAGGGACTACTAACTTCTACGAGCAGTACTTC; CDR3: CASSLTIGTTNFYEQYF
V: TRBV7-2; size: -; J: TRBJ1-1; D: -; DNA: TGTGCCAGCAGACGCGCAGGTAACACTGAAGCTTTCTTT; CDR3: CASRRAGNTEAFF
V: TRBV29-1; size: -; J: TRBJ2-1; D: TRBD1; DNA: TGCAGCGTTGATGGGACAGGCCCCTCGAATGAGCAGTTCTTC; CDR3: CSVDGTGPSNEQFF
V: TRBV2; size: -; J: TRBJ2-7; D: TRBD1; DNA: TGTGCCAGCAGAACAGGGGGAAAATCCTACGAGCAGTACTTC; CDR3: CASRTGGKSYEQYF
V: TRBV6-1; size: -; J: TRBJ1-5; D: -; DNA: TGTGCCAGCAGTGAACGGGGATTTCATAGCAATCAGCCCCAGCATTTT; CDR3: CASSERGFHSNQPQHF
V: TRBV19; size: -; J: TRBJ2-7; D: -; DNA: TGTGCCAGTAGTACCGGCGGAGGAGTCCACGAGCAGTACTTC; CDR3: CASSTGGGVHEQYF
V: TRBV27; size: once; J: TRBJ2-3; D: TRBD2; DNA: TGTGCCAGCAGTTTGCTAGCGGTAAGCACAGATACGCAGTATTTT; CDR3: CASSLLAVSTDTQYF
V: TRBV9; size: -; J: TRBJ2-5; D: TRBD2; DNA: TGTGCCAGCAGCGAGCGGACTAGCGGGGGGGTCCAAGAGACCCAGTACTTC; CDR3: CASSERTSGGVQETQYF
V: TRBV6-6; size: few; J: TRBJ1-1; D: -; DNA: TGTGCCAGCAGTTCGGTGGGGGGGAACACTGAAGCTTTCTTT; CDR3: CASSSVGGNTEAFF
V: TRBV7-3; size: -; J: TRBJ2-1; D: -; DNA: TGTGCCAGCAGCTCTACCGAAGGGGACTACAATGAGCAGTTCTTC; CDR3: CASSSTEGDYNEQFF
V: TRBV27; size: -; J: TRBJ1-2; D: -; DNA: TGTGCCAGCAGTCGTAGGTGGGGGCTTGTCTATGGCTACACCTTC; CDR3: CASSRRWGLVYGYTF
V: TRBV6-6; size: -; J: TRBJ2-5; D: TRBD2; DNA: TGTGCAGCTAGCGGGAGGGCCATAGAGACCCAGTACTTC; CDR3: CAASGRAIETQYF
V: TRBV5-6; size: -; J: TRBJ1-1; D: -; DNA: TGTGCCAGCAGCTTGTGGGAGGACACTGAAGCTTTCTTT; CDR3: CASSLWEDTEAFF
V: TRBV5-1; size: -; J: TRBJ2-3; D: -; DNA: TGCGCCAGCAGCTTTCGCGGGCGGAGCACAGATACGCAGTATTTT; CDR3: CASSFRGRSTDTQYF
V: TRBV7-9; size: few; J: TRBJ1-5; D: -; DNA: TGTGCCAGCAGCTTATTCGGGGATTACGGCAATCAGCCCCAGCATTTT; CDR3: CASSLFGDYGNQPQHF
V: TRBV4-3; size: once; J: TRBJ2-5; D: TRBD2; DNA: TGCGCCAGCAGCCAAGATTGGGTTAGCGGGGCTGAGACCCAGTACTTC; CDR3: CASSQDWVSGAETQYF
V: TRBV7-8; size: -; J: TRBJ2-2; D: TRBD1; DNA: TGTGCCAGCAGCTCGACAGGGGTCCGGACCGGGGAGCTGTTTTTT; CDR3: CASSSTGVRTGELFF
V: TRBV9; size: -; J: TRBJ1-2; D: -; DNA: TGTGCCAGCAGGGACATTGTCAACTATGGCTACACCTTC; CDR3: CASRDIVNYGYTF
V: TRBV7-9; size: few; J: TRBJ1-2; D: TRBD1; DNA: TGTGCCAGCACGACAGGGACTGGCTACACCTTC; CDR3: CASTTGTGYTF
V: TRBV29-1; size: -; J: TRBJ1-1; D: TRBD1; DNA: TGCAGCGGTGCCCTGTCGGACAGGGGGCTGGCTTTCTTT; CDR3: CSGALSDRGLAFF
V: TRBV29-1; size: -; J: TRBJ1-5; D: -; DNA: TGCAGCGTTGCAAACCCGGATGGACAAGGCAATCAGCCCCAGCATTTT; CDR3: CSVANPDGQGNQPQHF
V: TRBV27; size: -; J: TRBJ2-1; D: TRBD2; DNA: TGTGCCAGCAGTTTATCGCTACTAGCGGAAACTTACAATGAGCAGTTCTTC; CDR3: CASSLSLLAETYNEQFF
V: TRBV5-6; size: -; J: TRBJ2-7; D: TRBD1; DNA: TGTGCCAGCAGCTTGGTTTCCAGGGGGCTCTACGAGCAGTACTTC; CDR3: CASSLVSRGLYEQYF
V: TRBV27; size: -; J: TRBJ1-1; D: -; DNA: TGTGCCAGCAGTTCTGACAGGACCAACACTGAAGCTTTCTTT; CDR3: CASSSDRTNTEAFF
V: TRBV15; size: -; J: TRBJ2-7; D: TRBD1; DNA: TGTGCCACCAGCAGGTTTGGACAGGGAGTCGACGAGCAGTACTTC; CDR3: CATSRFGQGVDEQYF
V: TRBV18; size: -; J: TRBJ2-7; D: TRBD1; DNA: TGTGCCAGCTCACCAAACAGGGGTGGCGAGCAGTACTTC; CDR3: CASSPNRGGEQYF
V: TRBV27; size: -; J: TRBJ2-7; D: TRBD1; DNA: TGTGCCAGCAGTTTATTTGAGGGGACAGGGGACCACGAGCAGTACTTC; CDR3: CASSLFEGTGDHEQYF
V: TRBV14; size: few; J: TRBJ2-7; D: -; DNA: TGTGCCAGCAGCAGGGGTGGCAGTTTTACCTACGAGCAGTACTTC; CDR3: CASSRGGSFTYEQYF
V: TRBV30; size: once; J: TRBJ2-2; D: TRBD2; DNA: TGTGCCTGGACTAGCGGGGTCCCCGGGGAGCTGTTTTTT; CDR3: CAWTSGVPGELFF
V: TRBV2; size: -; J: TRBJ1-3; D: TRBD1; DNA: TGTGCCAGCCCTCGACAGGGCTCTGGAAACACCATATATTTT; CDR3: CASPRQGSGNTIYF
V: TRBV6-8; size: -; J: TRBJ1-2; D: -; DNA: TGTGCCAGCAGTTACGGGAGGCAGACACCCTCACACACTCGCCTTAACTATGGCTACACCTTC; CDR3: CASSYGRQTPSHTRLNYGYTF
V: TRBV9; size: -; J: TRBJ2-1; D: -; DNA: TGTGCCAGCAGCGTAGTTTGGGGGGATTACAATGAGCAGTTCTTC; CDR3: CASSVVWGDYNEQFF
V: TRBV11-2; size: -; J: TRBJ1-2; D: -; DNA: TGTGCCAGCAGCTTACTCGGGGTCCCGATAGCTAACTATGGCTACACCTTC; CDR3: CASSLLGVPIANYGYTF